This is a list of T cell receptor beta chains from one sample in a study of technical replicates of blood from several donors. The method was immunoSEQ multiplex PCR; TCRdb's version includes in-frame clones alone and lacks a portion of them. Counted here are roughly 80,000 clones, roughly 90% occurring once; the ten biggest clones make up less than 0.3%. Sequencing used T cells isolated from PBMCs. Receptor source: a human donor in good health. Each CDR3 is given with its conserved first and last residue. A D gene is named only where the DNA matches it firmly. The size of a clone is reported for some rows only, either as once, few or many, or as a class for expanded clones.

d_gene: TRBD2
v_gene: TRBV11-1
j_gene: TRBJ2-7
abundance: .
CDR3aa: CASSSPGSGRHEQYF
CDR3nt: TGTGCCAGCAGCTCTCCGGGCTCCGGGAGGCACGAGCAGTACTTC

d_gene: .
v_gene: TRBV19
j_gene: TRBJ1-1
abundance: .
CDR3aa: CASSLVRATRDLNTEAFF
CDR3nt: TGTGCCAGTAGTCTCGTCCGCGCAACAAGAGACTTGAACACTGAAGCTTTCTTT

d_gene: .
v_gene: TRBV4-1
j_gene: TRBJ1-5
abundance: .
CDR3aa: CASSQDQGTSNQPQHF
CDR3nt: TGCGCCAGCAGCCAAGATCAGGGTACTAGCAATCAGCCCCAGCATTTT

d_gene: TRBD1
v_gene: TRBV10-1
j_gene: TRBJ2-2
abundance: .
CDR3aa: CASSGGDRGANTGELFF
CDR3nt: TGCGCCAGCAGTGGAGGGGACAGGGGGGCGAACACCGGGGAGCTGTTTTTT

d_gene: TRBD1
v_gene: TRBV28
j_gene: TRBJ1-3
abundance: .
CDR3aa: CASSTGGTGGGNTIYF
CDR3nt: TGTGCCAGCAGTACTGGGGGGACAGGGGGTGGAAACACCATATATTTT

d_gene: TRBD2
v_gene: TRBV6-1
j_gene: TRBJ2-3
abundance: .
CDR3aa: CAIGNLAGTTDTQYF
CDR3nt: TGTGCTATAGGTAATCTAGCGGGGACCACAGATACGCAGTATTTT

d_gene: TRBD1
v_gene: TRBV18
j_gene: TRBJ1-5
abundance: .
CDR3aa: CASSFDREYQPQHF
CDR3nt: TGTGCCAGCTCATTCGACAGGGAGTATCAGCCCCAGCATTTT

d_gene: .
v_gene: TRBV6-1
j_gene: TRBJ1-1
abundance: .
CDR3aa: CASTESRNTEAFF
CDR3nt: TGTGCCAGCACTGAAAGCCGCAACACTGAAGCTTTCTTT

d_gene: .
v_gene: TRBV25-1
j_gene: TRBJ2-7
abundance: .
CDR3aa: CASSEFGGADYEQYF
CDR3nt: TGTGCCAGCAGTGAATTTGGGGGGGCAGACTACGAGCAGTACTTC

d_gene: TRBD1
v_gene: TRBV5-1
j_gene: TRBJ2-2
abundance: once
CDR3aa: CASSLSRGQGGNTGELFF
CDR3nt: TGCGCCAGCAGCTTGTCGAGGGGACAGGGAGGAAACACCGGGGAGCTGTTTTTT

d_gene: .
v_gene: TRBV27
j_gene: TRBJ2-1
abundance: .
CDR3aa: CASSHYPRQEEVEEQFF
CDR3nt: TGTGCCAGCAGCCATTATCCGCGCCAGGAGGAGGTTGAGGAGCAGTTCTTC

d_gene: TRBD1
v_gene: TRBV27
j_gene: TRBJ2-3
abundance: .
CDR3aa: CASTGQGSTDTQYF
CDR3nt: TGTGCCAGCACCGGACAGGGAAGCACAGATACGCAGTATTTT

d_gene: TRBD1
v_gene: TRBV2
j_gene: TRBJ1-1
abundance: .
CDR3aa: CASSLSQGATEAFF
CDR3nt: TGTGCCAGCAGTTTATCTCAGGGGGCCACTGAAGCTTTCTTT

d_gene: TRBD1
v_gene: TRBV6-5
j_gene: TRBJ1-1
abundance: .
CDR3aa: CASSYLSGTGSAEAFF
CDR3nt: TGTGCCAGCAGTTACTTGTCCGGGACAGGGTCCGCTGAAGCTTTCTTT

d_gene: TRBD1
v_gene: TRBV28
j_gene: TRBJ2-7
abundance: .
CDR3aa: CASSFDRGPSYEQYF
CDR3nt: TGTGCCAGCAGTTTTGATAGGGGGCCGTCGTACGAGCAGTACTTC

d_gene: TRBD1
v_gene: TRBV19
j_gene: TRBJ1-1
abundance: .
CDR3aa: CASSSGTGRTEAFF
CDR3nt: TGTGCCAGTAGTAGCGGGACAGGACGAACTGAAGCTTTCTTT

d_gene: TRBD2
v_gene: TRBV11-2
j_gene: TRBJ2-1
abundance: .
CDR3aa: CASSTTSGSREQFF
CDR3nt: TGTGCCAGCAGCACGACTAGCGGGAGTCGTGAGCAGTTCTTC

d_gene: .
v_gene: TRBV2
j_gene: TRBJ2-4
abundance: .
CDR3aa: CASRAPGVIIQYF
CDR3nt: TGTGCCAGCAGGGCCCCCGGGGTGATCATTCAGTACTTC

d_gene: .
v_gene: TRBV19
j_gene: TRBJ1-1
abundance: .
CDR3aa: CASSIGAEAFF
CDR3nt: TGTGCCAGTAGTATCGGTGCCGAAGCTTTCTTT

d_gene: TRBD1
v_gene: TRBV16
j_gene: TRBJ1-5
abundance: .
CDR3aa: CASSQSETGVGQPQHF
CDR3nt: TGTGCCAGCAGCCAATCGGAGACAGGGGTAGGTCAGCCCCAGCATTTT

d_gene: TRBD1
v_gene: TRBV25-1
j_gene: TRBJ1-1
abundance: .
CDR3aa: CASMEGAEAFF
CDR3nt: TGTGCCAGCATGGAGGGGGCCGAAGCTTTCTTT

d_gene: TRBD2
v_gene: TRBV25-1
j_gene: TRBJ2-1
abundance: .
CDR3aa: CASRYSGRTRYNEQFF
CDR3nt: TGTGCCAGCAGATATAGCGGGAGGACGAGGTACAATGAGCAGTTCTTC

d_gene: TRBD1
v_gene: TRBV27
j_gene: TRBJ1-4
abundance: once
CDR3aa: CASNPNRDSPLEKLFF
CDR3nt: TGTGCCAGCAATCCCAACCGGGACAGCCCGCTTGAAAAACTGTTTTTT

d_gene: TRBD1
v_gene: TRBV6-6
j_gene: TRBJ1-5
abundance: .
CDR3aa: CASSQGAHSNQPQHF
CDR3nt: TGTGCCAGCAGTCAGGGGGCGCATAGCAATCAGCCCCAGCATTTT